This TCR beta chain appears in the sequencing data of a study of T cell repertoires in cytomegalovirus infection. Whole-study context: CMV infection and matching HLA type were both indicated by public TCR beta signatures. Findings and caveats of the study: HLA-C-restricted TCR beta clonotypes specific for CMV led the ex vivo response.

MiXCR, run by TCRdb on the reads, gives a single entry per CDR3 protein. The sample yields roughly 220,000 distinct CDR3 sequences, about 39% seen once. CDR1 is SGHRS and CDR2 is YFSETQ in the germline V gene. V dropped 3 bases and J dropped 0 bases, with 10 bases sitting between them. The CDR3 is 15 amino acids. Regarding this clonotype: What it binds is unknown.

The receptor's source is a human donor in good health (CMV status not recorded). Some clones in this sample may be carry-over from other donors' samples. Sample: CD8+ T cells from cultured PBMCs, taken from culture after CMV antigen stimulation. The chain combines TRBV5-1 with TRBJ2-1; the D gene is possibly TRBD1 (5 bases). The CDR3: CASSSKDTSYNEQFF. CDR3 DNA sequence: TGCGCCAGCAGCTCCAAGGACACCTCCTACAATGAGCAGTTCTTC.